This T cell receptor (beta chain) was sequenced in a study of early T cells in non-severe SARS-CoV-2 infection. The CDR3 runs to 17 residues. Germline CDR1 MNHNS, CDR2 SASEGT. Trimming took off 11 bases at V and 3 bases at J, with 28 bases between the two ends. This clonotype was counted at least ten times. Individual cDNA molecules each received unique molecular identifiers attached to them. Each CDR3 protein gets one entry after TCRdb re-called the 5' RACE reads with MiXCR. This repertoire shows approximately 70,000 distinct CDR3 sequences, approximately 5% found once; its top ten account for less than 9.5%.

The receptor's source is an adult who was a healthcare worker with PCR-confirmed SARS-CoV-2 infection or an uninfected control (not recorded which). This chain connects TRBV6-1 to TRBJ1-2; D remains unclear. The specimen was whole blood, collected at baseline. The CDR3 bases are TGTGCCTGTCCCGATAAGGTTTTCTTAGAAGGAGACTATGGCTACACCTTC. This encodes CACPDKVFLEGDYGYTF.